Below, one TCR beta chain is given with its context. Which antigen it targets is not known. At one boundary the junction diverges from the germline segment, which might be a read error. Patients with a history of autoimmune disease or receiving systemic immunosuppression were excluded from the trial. Peripheral blood for TCR sequencing was drawn from every dose cohort at baseline, at cycle 4 day 1 and at cycle 7 day 1. Samples came from an open-label, multicenter, first-in-human phase I dose-escalation trial of ivuxolimab. The trial enrolled adults with locally advanced or metastatic head and neck squamous cell, hepatocellular, melanoma or renal cell carcinoma. CD4+ and CD8+ T cells were sorted separately from peripheral blood before TCR sequencing. Looking up the germline V gene yields CDR1 MGHRA and CDR2 YSYEKL. The CDR3 numbers 13 residues from cysteine through phenylalanine. Only the CDR3 part of the read is kept: 39 bases, read in frame from the first base.

The record originates from a study of OX40 agonist ivuxolimab in advanced cancers. Context from the whole study: Ivuxolimab was a fully human IgG2 agonistic monoclonal antibody targeting the costimulatory receptor OX40 (CD134). Intravenous ivuxolimab was administered to patients every 2 weeks at six dose levels: 0.01, 0.1, 0.3, 1.5, 3 and 10 mg/kg. Among the roughly 52 dose-escalation patients, approximately 20 had hepatocellular carcinoma, about 15 melanoma, 9 renal cell carcinoma and 9 head and neck cancer. In the dose-escalation cohort, roughly 80% of patients were male, and the mean age was roughly 60 years, with a range of about 23 to 80. Patients were allowed to have had prior anti-PD-1, anti-PD-L1 or anti-CTLA-4 therapy, and approximately 40% of the dose-escalation patients had previously received checkpoint inhibitors. Partial responses occurred in three dose-escalation patients: two with cutaneous melanoma and one with hepatocellular carcinoma. Peripheral TCRbeta sequencing was intended to test whether TCR sequence diversity was altered and clonal T-cell expansion was caused by ivuxolimab. The paper covers the monotherapy dose-escalation part of the phase I ivuxolimab trial, which included N ≈ 54 patients. General conclusions and limits of the study: Partial responders in the 0.1-3.0 mg/kg groups had among the lowest normalized peripheral clonal expansion, especially among CD8+ T cells. Low levels of normalized T-cell clonal expansion were also shown by some nonresponding patients. Clonal expansion of both CD4+ and CD8+ blood T cells was observed from baseline to week 6 at doses 0.1 to 3.0 mg/kg. After ivuxolimab, more expanded clones were found on average in CD8+ T cells than in CD4+ T cells. The antigen specificity of the clonally expanded peripheral T cells was not determined.

For sequencing of the TCRbeta CDR3 region, genomic DNA was extracted from the sorted cells. The immunoSEQ Assay was used for sequencing of TCRbeta CDR3 regions. TCRdb mirrors the immuneACCESS table, restricted to in-frame sequences. Some clones are absent from its copies; in checked studies, under half trace to an unresolved V gene, and the reason for the others is unknown. This sample lists about 39,000 clones; roughly nine tenths were detected once. The ten biggest clones cover 20% to 25% of the sample. Sequenced material: CD4+ or CD8+ T cells sorted from blood, taken in a trial of the OX40 agonist ivuxolimab. This clonotype was obtained from an adult with an advanced solid tumor such as melanoma, head and neck, liver or kidney cancer. This receptor chain uses TRBV4-1 and TRBJ2-4, with 12 junctional bases fitting TRBD2. The DNA sequence is TGCGCCAGCAGCCAACTAGCGGGAGGGCCGTTGCACTTC. Its protein reads: CASSQLAGGPLHF.